This passage covers 24 T cell receptor beta chains from one sample sequenced in a study of T cell changes during pregnancy in multiple sclerosis (dated 2019 in TCRdb). Library generation was performed with the immunoSEQ multiplex PCR assay. TCRdb carries this immuneACCESS record with in-frame sequences only. Its versions omit some clonotypes, under half of them owing to an unresolved V gene in the studies checked, with the rest unexplained. This sample comprises 110,000 or so clones, roughly 92% of them detected only once. Roughly 6% of the sample is taken by the ten largest. The material was peripheral blood, obtained before pregnancy. These receptors were taken from a female donor with multiple sclerosis, enrolled in a pregnancy study.

This chain links TRBV27 with TRBJ2-3, with 16 bases that match TRBD2. Germline trimming cut 1 base from V and 5 bases from J; bases unmatched to any gene: 9. CDR3 length: 19 residues. Germline V gene lookup returns CDR1 MNHEY and CDR2 SMNVEV (reference sequence). The CDR3: CASSLLGLAGGDSRDTQYF. CDR3 sequence (DNA): TGTGCCAGCAGTTTATTGGGACTAGCGGGAGGGGACTCTCGAGATACGCAGTATTTT.

V and J are TRBV10-3 and TRBJ2-7; 10 bases line up with TRBD2. The junction had 4 bases not matched to a gene; V was cut back by 5 bases and J by 3 bases. Germline assignment: CDR1 ENHRY and CDR2 SYGVKD. This CDR3 comprises 14 residues. CDR3 sequence: CAISLAGADYEQYF. DNA of the CDR3: TGTGCCATCAGTCTAGCGGGAGCGGACTACGAGCAGTACTTC.

The chain has TRBV6-5 and TRBJ2-5; the match to TRBD2 covers 11 bases. The germline V gene encodes CDR1 MNHEY and CDR2 SVGAGI. V dropped 8 bases and J dropped 2; count of bases not matched to a gene: 7. The CDR3 consists of 15 residues. CDR3 nucleotide sequence: TGTGCCAGCGAAGATACTAGCGGGAGTCAAGAGACCCAGTACTTC. Amino acid sequence: CASEDTSGSQETQYF.

The V call is TRBV30, the J call TRBJ1-1; no reliable D call. Germline V gives CDR1 GTSNPN, CDR2 SVGIG (reference sequence). CDR3 length equals 14 residues. V was pared by 0 bases and J by 2 bases, with 10 bases between. The CDR3 region is CAWSVPVPNTEAFF. For the CDR3, the DNA is TGTGCCTGGAGTGTCCCAGTACCAAACACTGAAGCTTTCTTT.

Concerning this clone itself: Relative to the germline gene, one junction end is altered; a read error may explain this. This chain links TRBV18 with TRBJ2-3, with 9 bases aligning to TRBD1. Germline assignment: CDR1 KGHSH and CDR2 LQKENI. This CDR3 is built from 16 residues. The CDR3 is CASSPLTGGSTDTQCF. The CDR3 DNA follows: TGTGCCAGCTCTCCTCTGACAGGGGGTAGCACAGATACGCAGTGTTTT.

J is TRBJ1-4 and V is TRBV27; D possibly corresponds to TRBD1 (5 bases). Between the trimmed V and J ends, which lost 6 bases and 1 base, there was a span of 12 bases. The CDR3 covers 15 residues. Germline V gives CDR1 MNHEY, CDR2 SMNVEV (reference sequence). CDR3 region: CASSSWGGTNEKLFF. The CDR3 DNA reads as TGTGCCAGCAGCTCCTGGGGGGGAACTAATGAAAAACTGTTTTTT.

The chain uses TRBV19 and TRBJ1-1, with a tentative D call TRBD1 (5 bases). This CDR3 spans 14 amino acids. V was cut by 1 base and J by 7 bases, with 13 bases left in between. The V gene's germline CDR1 is LNHDA and CDR2 SQIVND (reference sequence). CDR3 amino acids: CASSIVAGVGEAFF. The CDR3 DNA follows: TGTGCCAGTAGTATAGTCGCGGGGGTGGGTGAAGCTTTCTTT.

V is TRBV6-5 and J is TRBJ1-2, with D unresolved. The V and J ends lost 6 bases and 6 bases respectively, with 14 bases between them. The length of the CDR3 is 13 residues. The germline CDR1 and CDR2 sequences are MNHEY and SVGAGI. The CDR3 loop is CASSPSGLNGYTF. DNA for the CDR3: TGTGCCAGCAGCCCGAGCGGTTTGAATGGCTACACCTTC.

The chain is built from TRBV4-1 and TRBJ2-6; 7 bases are a match to TRBD1. V shed 0 bases, J shed 4 bases, and the junction held 21 bases outside the gene matches. Germline V CDR1 and CDR2: MGHRA, YSYEKL. This CDR3 spans 22 amino acids. The DNA for the CDR3 is TGCGCCAGCAGCCAAGAAGGAGTATATAGGGACAGTGGACAGGTAGGGGCCAACGTCCTGACTTTC. Its translation is CASSQEGVYRDSGQVGANVLTF.

The J gene is TRBJ1-1, the V gene TRBV2; perhaps TRBD1 as D (5 bases). Germline V gene lookup returns CDR1 SNHLY and CDR2 FYNNEI. CDR3 length: 15 residues. V was pared by 6 bases and J by 4 bases, with 18 bases between. The DNA of the CDR3 is TGTGCCAGCAGCCTCAGGGCGGAGGGCGTCACTGAAGCTTTCTTT. This sequence encodes CASSLRAEGVTEAFF.

This clone has a single count. The chain couples TRBV6-1 to TRBJ2-7; D unresolved. CDR1 and CDR2 from the germline V gene are MNHNS and SASEGT. The CDR3 loop spans 14 amino acids. Trimming shortened V by 8 bases and J by 0 bases, and 14 bases separated the two germline ends. CDR3 amino acids: CASFETWSSYEQYF. CDR3 sequence (DNA): TGTGCCAGCTTCGAAACCTGGAGCTCCTACGAGCAGTACTTC.

This rearrangement joins TRBV9 to TRBJ2-3; no clear D. The CDR3 spans 13 residues. The V and J ends lost 0 bases and 7 bases respectively, with 9 bases between them. Germline assignment: CDR1 SGDLS and CDR2 YYNGEE. This CDR3 is CASSVGGVYTQYF. The CDR3 DNA reads TGTGCCAGCAGCGTAGGCGGAGTTTATACGCAGTATTTT.

This clone was counted a few times. The J gene is TRBJ1-1, the V gene TRBV2; D is undetermined. V lost 6 bases, J lost 8 bases, and 13 bases lay in between. CDR1 SNHLY and CDR2 FYNNEI come from the germline V gene. CDR3 length: 12 residues. The CDR3: CASRAEVVEAFF. In DNA form, the CDR3 reads TGTGCCAGCAGAGCTGAGGTGGTAGAAGCTTTCTTT.

The chain uses TRBV19 and TRBJ2-1, with a weak D call TRBD2 (6 bases). The CDR3 has 15 amino acids. V lost 5 bases, J lost 9 bases, and 20 bases lay in between. Germline CDR1 is LNHDA and CDR2 is SQIVND (reference sequence). CDR3 in DNA: TGTGCCAGTAGTCCCTCTGGGGGAGGAATAGGTGAGCAGTTCTTC. This encodes CASSPSGGGIGEQFF.

V gene TRBV7-9 combines with J gene TRBJ2-2; D gene ambiguous. The CDR3 sequence is 15 residues long. The germline gives CDR1 SEHNR, CDR2 FQNEAQ (reference sequence). The germline V and J ends were trimmed by 3 bases and 1 base, with 9 bases remaining between them. The CDR3 DNA sequence: TGTGCCAGCAGCTTTGGCGGAGTGAACACCGGGGAGCTGTTTTTT. Protein product: CASSFGGVNTGELFF.

The V call is TRBV28, the J call TRBJ1-5; no reliable D call. The CDR3 spans 15 residues. CDR1 is MDHEN, CDR2 SYDVKM, per germline. Trimming left V 4 bases short and J 2 bases short, with 12 bases between. The CDR3 region is CASSSTLTRNQPQHF. In nucleotides, the CDR3 is TGTGCCAGCAGTTCGACACTCACCCGCAATCAGCCCCAGCATTTT.

This chain links TRBV19 with TRBJ2-7; maybe TRBD2 (6 bases). The V gene lost 3 bases and the J gene lost 6 bases, with 21 bases spanning the gap. The CDR3 runs 16 residues. CDR1 is LNHDA and CDR2 is SQIVND in the germline V gene (reference sequence). CDR3 region: CASSITGTEGFGEQYF. The CDR3 region has the DNA TGTGCCAGTAGTATTACCGGGACGGAGGGGTTCGGCGAGCAGTACTTC.

The chain has TRBV9 and TRBJ2-2; TRBD2 matches at 11 bases. With 3 bases clipped from V and 2 bases from J, the junction kept 3 bases outside the gene matches. Germline CDR1 and CDR2: SGDLS and YYNGEE. This CDR3 is 16 amino acids long. CDR3 sequence: CASSGGLAVNTGELFF. The CDR3 nucleotides are TGTGCCAGCAGCGGGGGACTAGCGGTAAACACCGGGGAGCTGTTTTTT.

This clone has just a few counts. The J gene is TRBJ1-1, the V gene TRBV30; D call uncertain. The CDR3 loop spans 13 amino acids. V lost 3 bases to trimming and J lost 3 bases, with 11 bases between them. In germline, CDR1 is GTSNPN, CDR2 SVGIG (reference sequence). The CDR3 region has the DNA TGTGCCTGGAGCGACGGGAGGCACACTGAAGCTTTCTTT. Residues: CAWSDGRHTEAFF.

The rearrangement uses TRBV5-1 and TRBJ2-2, with 10 bases fitting TRBD2. Trimming removed 0 bases from V and 6 bases from J; junction bases left unmatched: 8. The germline V gene encodes CDR1 SGHRS and CDR2 YFSETQ. The CDR3 consists of 17 residues. CDR3 bases: TGCGCCAGCAGCTTGGCCCTAGCGGGAGAGTCTTCCGGGGAGCTGTTTTTT. As protein: CASSLALAGESSGELFF.

The CDR3 here is CASSSEGAKNIQYF. Written as DNA, the CDR3 is TGTGCCAGCAGTTCTGAGGGAGCCAAAAACATTCAGTACTTC. V is TRBV6-5 and J is TRBJ2-4, with D perhaps TRBD2 (5 bases). Germline-derived CDR1 and CDR2 are MNHEY and SVGAGI. CDR3 length: 14 residues. V was pared by 4 bases and J by 0 bases, with 7 bases between.

This clone has only one observation. The rearrangement uses TRBV5-1 and TRBJ1-2, with a possible D match to TRBD1 (5 bases). V lost 3 bases to trimming and J lost 7 bases, with 16 bases between them. CDR1 and CDR2 (germline): SGHRS, YFSETQ. CDR3 length: 14 amino acids. Here the CDR3 DNA reads TGCGCCAGCAGCTGGGGGACTTCACCTTCTGGCTACACCTTC. Its translation is CASSWGTSPSGYTF.

This sequence joins TRBV7-6 and TRBJ1-4; D not resolved. With 5 bases removed from V and 3 bases from J, the gap between germline ends came to 10 bases. The length of the CDR3 is 14 residues. CDR1 and CDR2 from the germline V gene are SGHVS and FNYEAQ. In DNA, the CDR3 is TGTGCCAGCAGCCTGAGTGGAGCTAATGAAAAACTGTTTTTT. It encodes CASSLSGANEKLFF.

The V call is TRBV6-6, the J call TRBJ1-4, with TRBD1 as a possible D gene (6 bases). Germline V CDR1 and CDR2: MNHNY, SVGAGI (reference sequence). V shed 5 bases and J shed 5 bases, with 15 bases lying between them. CDR3 length: 15 residues. CDR3 coding DNA: TGTGCCAGCAGTGGGGGTGGGGGCCTAAATGAAAAACTGTTTTTT. It yields the protein CASSGGGGLNEKLFF.